A single sample gave rise to the 12 T cell receptor beta chains below, sequenced in a study of Graves' ophthalmopathy and Graves' hyperthyroidism. As the template, RNA transcripts were used to amplify TCR beta CDR3 regions. RT-PCR with HTBI primers came first, then second-round multiplex PCR. TCRdb reprocessed the multiplex PCR reads with MiXCR, giving one entry per CDR3 protein. The sample yields some 750,000 distinct CDR3 sequences, roughly two fifths seen once. The sequencing sample was made of peripheral blood. The origin of the receptors is an adult man with Graves' ophthalmopathy.

Many counts were recorded for this clonotype. The chain uses TRBV24-1 and TRBJ2-5; either TRBD1 or TRBD2 may supply D (6 bases each). This CDR3 is 14 amino acids long. Germline CDR1 is KGHDR and CDR2 is SFDVKD. Trimming took off 3 bases at V and 4 bases at J, with 11 bases between the two ends. CDR3 nucleotide sequence: TGTGCCACCAGTGATCGGGGGCTAGGAGAGACCCAGTACTTC. Translated: CATSDRGLGETQYF.

In its sample, this clonotype was seen a few times. The rearrangement joins TRBV7-9 to TRBJ2-2; 11 bases match TRBD1. Germline V gene lookup returns CDR1 SEHNR and CDR2 FQNEAQ (reference sequence). Trimming took 4 bases from V and 0 from J; bases not matched to a gene: 1. The CDR3 runs 16 residues. CDR3 sequence (DNA): TGTGCCAGCAGCTCGGACAGGGGGCCGAACACCGGGGAGCTGTTTTTT. This sequence encodes CASSSDRGPNTGELFF.

The CDR3 DNA reads TGTGCCAGCAGTGATAGTGCCGGGGAGCTGAACACTGAAGCTTTCTTT. Protein sequence: CASSDSAGELNTEAFF. This rearrangement joins TRBV25-1 to TRBJ1-1; unclear D gene. The ends were cut back, 3 bases at V and 0 bases at J, with 14 bases in the middle. Germline V gene sequence: CDR1 MGHDK, CDR2 SYGVNS. The CDR3 runs 16 residues.

The CDR3 DNA sequence: TGTGCCAGTAGAACCGGGACAGGGGTTTTCTTT. Its protein product is CASRTGTGVFF. The chain is built from TRBV19 and TRBJ1-1; 10 bases fit TRBD1. CDR1 and CDR2 from the germline V gene are LNHDA and SQIVND (reference sequence). CDR3 length: 11 amino acids. The V and J ends lost 6 bases and 13 bases, in that order; junction bases with no gene match: 5.

This clonotype was found many times. This chain uses TRBV15 with TRBJ2-5; D unresolved. The CDR3 contains 14 residues. Per germline, CDR1 LNHNV and CDR2 YYDKDF (reference sequence). Trimming took 2 bases from V and 1 from J, leaving 8 bases between them. The chain's CDR3 is CATSRLNLQETQYF. In DNA, the CDR3 is TGTGCCACCAGCAGACTAAACCTCCAAGAGACCCAGTACTTC.

The chain joins TRBV24-1 to TRBJ1-5; the D is unclear. Germline assignment: CDR1 KGHDR and CDR2 SFDVKD. Trimming cost V 11 bases and J 7 bases, with 14 bases left between them. This CDR3 has 12 amino acids. CDR3 coding DNA: TGTGCCAGCAACCCCGACCCGCAGCCCCAGCATTTT. Translation gives CASNPDPQPQHF.

Ten or more counts support this clonotype. V and J are TRBV7-6 and TRBJ2-7, with 9 bases fitting TRBD2. The CDR3 runs 15 residues. V trimming: 4 bases; J trimming: 4 bases; junction bases outside the gene matches: 8. The germline CDR1 and CDR2 sequences are SGHVS and FNYEAQ. The CDR3 DNA reads as TGTGCCAGCAGCTATGGACTAGCGAGGGATTACGAGCAGTACTTC. Amino acid sequence: CASSYGLARDYEQYF.

This clonotype showed up many times. The chain is built from TRBV9 and TRBJ2-6; D is uncertain. The CDR3 has 14 residues. Germline V lookup: CDR1 SGDLS, CDR2 YYNGEE. V lost 3 bases to trimming and J lost 3 bases, with 7 bases between them. Written as DNA, the CDR3 is TGTGCCAGCAGCGGGTCGAATGGGGCCAACGTCCTGACTTTC. Translation: CASSGSNGANVLTF.

This chain uses TRBV11-2 with TRBJ2-3; 9 bases agree with TRBD2. CDR3 length equals 16 residues. Germline CDR1 is SGHAT and CDR2 is FQNNGV. With V trimmed by 6 bases and J by 1 base, 8 bases remained unmatched. In DNA, the CDR3 is TGTGCCAGCAGTCCTAGACGACTAGCGGGCACAGATACGCAGTATTTT. This sequence encodes CASSPRRLAGTDTQYF.

This clonotype came up a few times. J is TRBJ2-7 and V is TRBV7-2, with TRBD1 matching over 7 bases. The germline V gene has CDR1 SGHTA and CDR2 FQGNSA. The V and J ends lost 7 bases and 6 bases, in that order; junction bases with no gene match: 9. This CDR3 has 13 amino acids. CDR3 loop: CASKNYRGGEQYF. CDR3 coding DNA: TGTGCCAGCAAAAATTACAGGGGTGGCGAGCAGTACTTC. The full variable domain, with the rest looked up from reference TRBV7-2 and TRBJ2-7, is GAGVSQSPSNKVTEKGKDVELRCDPISGHTALYWYRQSLGQGLEFLIYFQGNSAPDKSGLPSDRFSAERTGGSVSTLTIQRTQQEDSAVYLCASKNYRGGEQYFGPGTRLTVT.

The chain combines TRBV2 with TRBJ2-5; D is undetermined. The closer fit of TRBJ2-1 to the DNA end suggests the J call may be wrong. Germline lookup yields CDR1 SNHLY and CDR2 FYNNEI. CDR3 length: 10 residues. This CDR3 is CASSSNEQFF. For the CDR3, the DNA is TGTGCCAGCAGTTCCAATGAGCAGTTCTTC.

This clonotype was observed at least ten times. V gene TRBV2 combines with J gene TRBJ1-5, with TRBD1 matching over 7 bases. In germline, CDR1 is SNHLY, CDR2 FYNNEI. The CDR3 length is 13 residues. The V segment lost 6 bases and the J segment 6 bases; nucleotides outside the gene matches: 5. The CDR3 spells CASRGTATQPQHF. The CDR3 DNA sequence: TGTGCCAGCAGAGGGACAGCGACTCAGCCCCAGCATTTT.